This is a list of T cell receptor beta chains from one sample in a study of blood T cell repertoires in COVID-19. Generated by immunoSEQ multiplex PCR, the TCRdb table keeps only in-frame clones and is missing some. The data show 120,000 to 150,000 clones, with around 81% seen just once and around 13% held by the top ten. Sample: peripheral blood. Source of these receptors: a man aged 55 to 70 with active or convalescent COVID-19. Both conserved end residues are part of each CDR3. Fields, in order: J gene, clone size, D gene, V gene, CDR3 protein, CDR3 DNA. D genes are given only for firm matches. Clone size is not always given. Where it is, it says once, few, many or a class for expanded clones.

J: TRBJ2-1
size: -
D: -
V: TRBV27
CDR3: CASSLLLAGGPHNEQFF
DNA: TGTGCCAGCAGTTTACTGTTGGCGGGCGGCCCCCACAATGAGCAGTTCTTC

J: TRBJ1-1
size: -
D: -
V: TRBV7-6
CDR3: CASSLKGDTEAFF
DNA: TGTGCCAGCAGCTTAAAGGGGGACACTGAAGCTTTCTTT

J: TRBJ2-1
size: -
D: -
V: TRBV28
CDR3: CASSRGPSSYNEQFF
DNA: TGTGCCAGCAGTCGCGGGCCGAGCTCCTACAATGAGCAGTTCTTC

J: TRBJ2-7
size: -
D: TRBD2
V: TRBV14
CDR3: CASSQDGRERGEQYF
DNA: TGTGCCAGCAGCCAAGATGGGCGGGAGCGGGGCGAGCAGTACTTC

J: TRBJ2-3
size: -
D: -
V: TRBV19
CDR3: CASSLGTFTDTQYF
DNA: TGTGCCAGTAGTCTAGGGACTTTTACAGATACGCAGTATTTT

J: TRBJ2-7
size: -
D: TRBD1
V: TRBV6-5
CDR3: CASSPRDSREQYF
DNA: TGTGCCAGCAGTCCCCGGGACAGTCGCGAGCAGTACTTC

J: TRBJ2-3
size: once
D: TRBD2
V: TRBV5-1
CDR3: CASSPLGTSGRADTQYF
DNA: TGCGCCAGCAGCCCACTCGGGACTAGCGGGAGGGCAGATACGCAGTATTTT

J: TRBJ2-5
size: once
D: TRBD2
V: TRBV24-1
CDR3: CATSDYGGLAGETQYF
DNA: TGTGCCACCAGTGACTATGGGGGGCTAGCGGGAGAGACCCAGTACTTC

J: TRBJ2-3
size: -
D: TRBD1
V: TRBV18
CDR3: CASSPKDRDGADTQYF
DNA: TGTGCCAGCTCACCTAAGGACAGGGATGGTGCAGATACGCAGTATTTT

J: TRBJ1-5
size: -
D: TRBD1
V: TRBV24-1
CDR3: CATSDPTTGEKNQPQHF
DNA: TGTGCCACCAGTGATCCTACGACAGGGGAGAAGAATCAGCCCCAGCATTTT

J: TRBJ2-1
size: -
D: -
V: TRBV27
CDR3: CASSGWTPYNEQFF
DNA: TGTGCCAGCAGCGGGTGGACACCCTACAATGAGCAGTTCTTC

J: TRBJ2-7
size: once
D: -
V: TRBV12-2
CDR3: CASRLGCGRGFGYEQYF
DNA: TGTGCAAGTCGCTTAGGATGTGGTAGGGGGTTTGGATACGAGCAGTACTTC

J: TRBJ2-5
size: few
D: -
V: TRBV9
CDR3: CASSGTAQETQYF
DNA: TGTGCCAGCAGCGGGACAGCACAAGAGACCCAGTACTTC

J: TRBJ1-1
size: -
D: -
V: TRBV6-2/TRBV6-3
CDR3: CASSYSIFLSGEAFF
DNA: TGTGCCAGCAGTTACTCCATCTTTTTGAGCGGTGAAGCTTTCTTT

J: TRBJ1-5
size: -
D: TRBD1
V: TRBV6-6
CDR3: CASRPTGWGQPQHF
DNA: TGTGCCAGCAGACCGACAGGGTGGGGTCAGCCCCAGCATTTT

J: TRBJ2-5
size: -
D: TRBD2
V: TRBV27
CDR3: CASSPLGTSGRYQETQYF
DNA: TGTGCCAGCAGTCCCCTCGGGACTAGCGGGAGGTACCAAGAGACCCAGTACTTC

J: TRBJ2-7
size: -
D: TRBD2
V: TRBV28
CDR3: CASSPIGTSDILEQYF
DNA: TGTGCCAGCAGTCCCATTGGGACTAGCGACATTCTCGAGCAGTACTTC

J: TRBJ2-3
size: -
D: TRBD2
V: TRBV4-3
CDR3: CASSQAPRGGTDTQYF
DNA: TGCGCCAGCAGCCAAGCCCCCCGGGGGGGCACAGATACGCAGTATTTT

J: TRBJ1-1
size: -
D: TRBD1
V: TRBV15
CDR3: CATSRRQGGTEAFF
DNA: TGTGCCACCAGCAGAAGACAGGGGGGCACTGAAGCTTTCTTT

J: TRBJ2-3
size: -
D: -
V: TRBV5-1
CDR3: CASSLLGQGTDTQYF
DNA: TGCGCCAGCAGCTTGCTTGGGCAGGGCACAGATACGCAGTATTTT

J: TRBJ2-1
size: once
D: TRBD2
V: TRBV4-2
CDR3: CASSPPGSGSYNEQFF
DNA: TGTGCCAGCAGCCCCCCGGGTAGCGGGAGCTACAATGAGCAGTTCTTC

J: TRBJ2-7
size: -
D: TRBD2
V: TRBV5-1
CDR3: CASSSGGGAYEQYF
DNA: TGCGCCAGCAGCTCGGGCGGGGGAGCCTACGAGCAGTACTTC

J: TRBJ2-1
size: -
D: TRBD2
V: TRBV7-3
CDR3: CASSDEAGFGSYNEQFF
DNA: TGTGCCAGCAGCGATGAAGCGGGATTTGGCTCCTACAATGAGCAGTTCTTC

J: TRBJ1-2
size: few
D: TRBD1
V: TRBV28
CDR3: CASRTGGGVYGYTF
DNA: TGTGCCAGCAGAACAGGGGGCGGAGTCTATGGCTACACCTTC